This T cell receptor (beta chain) was sequenced in a study of control samples from healthy donors and cancer patients. Profiled with immunoSEQ multiplex PCR; TCRdb holds only in-frame clones, not every one. The data contain around 99,000 clones, around 89% of them seen just once; the ten biggest clones take up roughly 15%. The sequence derives from a woman aged 45-65 years in good health. The sample was blood.

In DNA, the CDR3 is TGCGCCAGCAGTGATTCGAGAGGAGCTTTCTTT. Translation gives CASSDSRGAFF. The V call is TRBV10-2, the J call TRBJ1-1; no firm D call. CDR3 size: 11 residues. V was pared by 3 bases and J by 10 bases, with 9 bases between. CDR1 is WSHSY and CDR2 is SAAADI in the germline V gene.